The subject of this entry is one T cell receptor beta chain. This sample was taken from a study of blood T cell repertoires in COVID-19. Germline V gene lookup returns CDR1 PRHDT and CDR2 FYEKMQ (reference sequence). The V and J ends lost 1 base and 1 base respectively, with 7 bases between them. This CDR3 comprises 14 residues. Per the authors' pipeline: Cell counts per sample came from amplifying reference gene primers. Libraries were prepared by immunoSEQ multiplex PCR; TCRdb keeps only in-frame clonotypes and omits some of them. The V and J calls and the clone size are those of that table, but D and trimming were determined from the DNA. Among 75,000 to 90,000 clones listed, about 90% were seen once.

The TCR sequence derives from a man aged 18 to 30 with COVID-19, enrolled during active disease. The chain joins TRBV13 to TRBJ1-1; no reliable D call. The sample was peripheral blood. The CDR3 coding sequence is TGTGCCAGCAGCTTAGATTACAAGAACACTGAAGCTTTCTTT. It translates to CASSLDYKNTEAFF.